The entry that follows covers one TCR beta chain sequence. Its matching antigen is unknown. The data are from a study of cytomegalovirus exposure and HLA in healthy donors. Study summary: Early released data had about 80 million unique TCRs, all coming from HLA-typed donors. Study observations and caveats: An observed cluster of highly shared sequence variants was recorded as a likely sequencing artifact. While the bulk of TCR sequences proved rare, some public TCRs turned up in many donors.

This CDR3 is 17 amino acids long. Germline V gene lookup returns CDR1 SGDLS and CDR2 YYNGEE. Trimming removed 7 bases from V and 0 bases from J; junction bases left unmatched: 13. PCR employed 60 Vbeta and 13 Jbeta primers. Sequencing used immunoSEQ multiplex PCR; TCRdb keeps in-frame clones, though not all of them. The table lists about 100,000 clones, around 76% of them singletons. This receptor was taken from a woman aged 50 to 65 in good health and CMV-seropositive. Sequences were obtained from PBMCs. The V gene is TRBV9, the J gene TRBJ2-5; TRBD2 aligns across 9 bases. CDR3: CASSPGGSGRDQETQYF. DNA for the CDR3: TGTGCCAGCTCCCCCGGGGGTAGCGGGAGAGACCAAGAGACCCAGTACTTC.